The rows below give T cell receptor beta chains drawn from one sample of a study of T cells after yellow fever vaccination. In TCRdb, the 5' RACE reads were re-called with MiXCR into one record per CDR3 protein. The table includes 200,000 to 300,000 distinct CDR3 sequences, 13% detected once. The source was CD4+ T cells sorted from PBMCs, collected 45 days after the yellow fever booster vaccination. Every receptor here comes from a man aged 25-45 years who received the YFV17D yellow fever vaccine. Each CDR3 is given with its conserved first and last residue. D genes are given only for firm matches. A row's size may be missing; if present it is once, few, many or a size class.

abundance,d_gene,j_gene,v_gene,CDR3nt,CDR3aa
-,-,TRBJ1-3,TRBV12-3/TRBV12-4,TGTGCCAGCAGAACCGGGACGGAAGGAAACACCATATATTTT,CASRTGTEGNTIYF
-,-,TRBJ2-7,TRBV5-1,TGCGCCAGCAGCTGGGCGGCAGGGTCATACGAGCAGTACTTC,CASSWAAGSYEQYF
few,TRBD2,TRBJ2-3,TRBV20-1,TGCAGTGCTAGGGCCTCTAGCGGGAGGGCCGTGGTAGATACGCAGTATTTT,CSARASSGRAVVDTQYF
many,-,TRBJ1-2,TRBV7-9,TGTGCCAGCGGCTCTTGGGGCTACACCTTC,CASGSWGYTF
few,TRBD2,TRBJ2-5,TRBV6-1,TGTGCCAGCAAATTAGCGGGAGCCCAAGAGACCCAGTACTTC,CASKLAGAQETQYF
many,-,TRBJ2-3,TRBV7-9,TGTGCCAGCAGCTTTTTCAGGAGCACAGATACGCAGTATTTT,CASSFFRSTDTQYF
few,-,TRBJ2-7,TRBV4-3,TGCGCCAGCAGCCAAGGTGGGGGTAGGAACGAGCAGTACTTC,CASSQGGGRNEQYF
few,TRBD2,TRBJ2-1,TRBV24-1,TGTGCCACCAGTGAGCCTAGCGGGAGTTTCTACAATGAGCAGTTCTTC,CATSEPSGSFYNEQFF
-,-,TRBJ2-5,TRBV5-1,TGCGCCAGCAGCACCAGCGGAACCCAGTACTTC,CASSTSGTQYF
-,TRBD2,TRBJ2-7,TRBV10-3,TGTGCCACCGACCAGGGAGGGGCGGGAGGGCACGAGCAGTACTTC,CATDQGGAGGHEQYF
few,TRBD1,TRBJ2-2,TRBV14,TGTGCCAGCAGCCGACACAGGGGGACCGGGGAGCTGTTTTTT,CASSRHRGTGELFF
-,TRBD2,TRBJ2-5,TRBV20-1,TGCAGTGCTAGGAAGGCGACTAGCGGGATCGAGACCCAGTACTTC,CSARKATSGIETQYF
-,-,TRBJ2-7,TRBV5-5,TGTGCCAGCAGCGCCGGACAACACGAGCAGTACTTC,CASSAGQHEQYF
-,TRBD1,TRBJ2-7,TRBV29-1,TGCAGCGTTGAACAGACAGGGGCTAACCACGAGCAGTACTTC,CSVEQTGANHEQYF
-,TRBD1,TRBJ2-3,TRBV20-1,TGCAGTGCTAGACAGGGGGCACTAGATACGCAGTATTTT,CSARQGALDTQYF
-,-,TRBJ2-5,TRBV7-2,TGTGTCAGCAGCTTAGTAGTCGGGGAGACCCAGTACTTC,CVSSLVVGETQYF
-,-,TRBJ1-2,TRBV30,TGTGCCCTTGCTAGACTCCGGGACGCCCGGGATGGCTACACCTTC,CALARLRDARDGYTF
many,-,TRBJ2-1,TRBV20-1,TGCAGTGCTAGGAGCTGGGGTAGGCACAATGAGCAGTTCTTC,CSARSWGRHNEQFF
few,-,TRBJ2-1,TRBV7-9,TGTGCCAGCAGCTTAGCGGGAATAGCAAGTGAGCAGTTCTTC,CASSLAGIASEQFF
-,-,TRBJ2-7,TRBV12-3/TRBV12-4,TGTGCCAGCAGATTGGACAGCTACGAGCAGTACTTC,CASRLDSYEQYF
-,TRBD1,TRBJ2-7,TRBV5-1,TGCGCCAGCAGCTTGGCAAAAGGGGCGAACAGGGGGTTCTACGAGCAGTACTTC,CASSLAKGANRGFYEQYF
few,TRBD1,TRBJ2-7,TRBV10-3,TGTGCCATCAGTGAGTCGAGGACAGGGGGCGAGCAGTACTTC,CAISESRTGGEQYF
few,TRBD2,TRBJ2-3,TRBV28,TGTGCCAGCAGCACGAGTTCCGCGGGAGGGTTCACAGATACGCAGTATTTT,CASSTSSAGGFTDTQYF
-,TRBD1,TRBJ2-5,TRBV5-5,TGTGCCAGCAGCTTGGCTGACAGGGAAGAGACCCAGTACTTC,CASSLADREETQYF
few,-,TRBJ2-5,TRBV11-2,TGTGCCAGCAGCGGGCGGGGTAACCAAGAGACCCAGTACTTC,CASSGRGNQETQYF
-,TRBD1,TRBJ2-5,TRBV30,TGTGCCTGGGGACAGGAGCTGCAAGAGACCCAGTACTTC,CAWGQELQETQYF
-,TRBD1,TRBJ2-7,TRBV7-8,TGTGCCAGCACGGGACAGAACAATGACGAGCAGTACTTC,CASTGQNNDEQYF
-,-,TRBJ2-7,TRBV5-5,TGTGCCAGCAGCTTACCAGCCAACTACGAGCAGTACTTC,CASSLPANYEQYF
-,-,TRBJ2-3,TRBV4-2,TGTGCCAGCAGCCAAGCTTGGCGGGAAGGAGATACGCAGTATTTT,CASSQAWREGDTQYF
few,TRBD1,TRBJ2-6,TRBV20-1,TGCAGTGCCTTAGAACAGGGGGCTTCTGGGGCCAACGTCCTGACTTTC,CSALEQGASGANVLTF
few,-,TRBJ2-1,TRBV10-2,TGCGCCAGCACTGGCGGAGGGAGTCCCTACAATGAGCAGTTCTTC,CASTGGGSPYNEQFF
-,TRBD1,TRBJ1-1,TRBV6-5,TGTGCCAGCAGTTACTCGGGACAGGGATCGGCTTTCTTT,CASSYSGQGSAFF
few,-,TRBJ2-3,TRBV19,TGTGCCAGCGGGGCCGGCCAGACAGATACGCAGTATTTT,CASGAGQTDTQYF
few,TRBD2,TRBJ2-5,TRBV20-1,TGCAGTGCTCCTCCTAGCGGGTCTCCGCAAGAGACCCAGTACTTC,CSAPPSGSPQETQYF
-,-,TRBJ2-3,TRBV20-1,TGCAGTGCTCGGGGTGGCGCGGGATATAGCACAGATACGCAGTATTTT,CSARGGAGYSTDTQYF
-,-,TRBJ2-5,TRBV27,TGTGCCAGCAGTTTTGGCCTCGGTGGGACCCAGTACTTC,CASSFGLGGTQYF
-,-,TRBJ2-1,TRBV7-8,TGTGCCAGCAGCTCCTCTAGCGTCTACTACAATGAGCAGTTCTTC,CASSSSSVYYNEQFF
-,-,TRBJ1-4,TRBV20-1,TGCAGTGCTAGAGATTTGGTTTATACGGAAAAACTGTTTTTT,CSARDLVYTEKLFF
many,-,TRBJ2-1,TRBV5-1,TGCGCCAGCCTATACCCCGGGGAGCAGTTCTTC,CASLYPGEQFF
many,-,TRBJ2-7,TRBV29-1,TGCAGCGTCATAATAGCCGGAGCAATGTACGAGCAGTACTTC,CSVIIAGAMYEQYF
few,-,TRBJ2-2,TRBV20-1,TGCAGTGCTCGGGAGAGGGTAGTAGGGGAGCTGTTTTTT,CSARERVVGELFF
-,TRBD1,TRBJ2-5,TRBV20-1,TGCAGTGCTAGAGCTACCTCCGGGACAGCTATCCGGGAGACCCAGTACTTC,CSARATSGTAIRETQYF
many,-,TRBJ2-5,TRBV30,TGTGCCTGGAGTGGAGGGTACCAAGAGACCCAGTACTTC,CAWSGGYQETQYF
-,-,TRBJ2-3,TRBV11-1,TGTGCCAGCAGCTTGCGGGGGCAAATGTTGCAGTATTTT,CASSLRGQMLQYF
few,-,TRBJ2-7,TRBV5-1,TGCGCCAGCAGGGGGGACGAGCAGTACTTC,CASRGDEQYF
-,TRBD1,TRBJ1-6,TRBV20-1,TGCAGTGCTAGAGCACAGGGGCGTTCACCCCTCCACTTT,CSARAQGRSPLHF
-,-,TRBJ2-5,TRBV11-2,TGTGCCAGCAGCTTTACGGTGGGGCCCCAAGAGACCCAGTACTTC,CASSFTVGPQETQYF
few,-,TRBJ2-7,TRBV11-2,TGTGCCAGCAGCTTAGGTATACAGGCCTACGAGCAGTACTTC,CASSLGIQAYEQYF
few,-,TRBJ2-1,TRBV5-1,TGCGCCAGCAGCTTCGGAATCTACAATGAGCAGTTCTTC,CASSFGIYNEQFF
-,-,TRBJ2-7,TRBV9,TGTGCCAGCAGCGTAGGAACCTGGGAGGAAGACTACGAGCAGTACTTC,CASSVGTWEEDYEQYF
few,TRBD2,TRBJ2-1,TRBV6-2/TRBV6-3,TGTGCCAGCAGGCAACCGGGACTAGGTGTTTACGAGCAGTTCTTC,CASRQPGLGVYEQFF